This TCR beta chain was captured in a study of technical replicates of blood from several donors. Using immunoSEQ multiplex PCR, the repertoire was profiled, and TCRdb retains in-frame clones only, with some absent. The profile shows fewer than 100,000 clones, approximately 94% of them singletons. CDR3 size: 16 residues. CDR1 is SNHLY, CDR2 FYNNEI, per germline. Trimming removed 1 base at V and 0 bases at J, with 12 bases between. The clonotype was recovered from a human donor in good health. The chain is built from TRBV2 and TRBJ1-2; D perhaps matches TRBD1 (5 bases). Sequencing was done on a sample of T cells isolated from PBMCs. The CDR3 bases are TGTGCCAGCAGTGAAGGCGGGGGGTTTTCTAACTATGGCTACACCTTC. Amino acid sequence: CASSEGGGFSNYGYTF. Looking up the rest from reference TRBV2 and TRBJ1-2 gives the full variable domain: EPEVTQTPSHQVTQMGQEVILRCVPISNHLYFYWYRQILGQKVEFLVSFYNNEISEKSEIFDDQFSVERPDGSNFTLKIRSTKLEDSAMYFCASSEGGGFSNYGYTFGSGTRLTVV.